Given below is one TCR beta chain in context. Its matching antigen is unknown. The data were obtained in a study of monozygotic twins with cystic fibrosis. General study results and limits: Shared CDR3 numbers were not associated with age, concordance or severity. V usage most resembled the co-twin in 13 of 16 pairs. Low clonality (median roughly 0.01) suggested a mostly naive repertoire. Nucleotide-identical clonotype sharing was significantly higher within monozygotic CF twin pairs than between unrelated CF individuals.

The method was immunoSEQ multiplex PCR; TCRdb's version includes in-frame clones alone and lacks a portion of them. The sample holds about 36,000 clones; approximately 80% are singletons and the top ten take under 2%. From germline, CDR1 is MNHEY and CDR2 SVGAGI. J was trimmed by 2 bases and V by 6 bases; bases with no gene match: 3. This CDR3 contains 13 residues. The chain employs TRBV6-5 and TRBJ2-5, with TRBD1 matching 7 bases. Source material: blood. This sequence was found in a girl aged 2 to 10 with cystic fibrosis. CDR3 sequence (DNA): TGTGCCAGCAGACAGGGGCCTCAAGAGACCCAGTACTTC. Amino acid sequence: CASRQGPQETQYF.